This T cell receptor (beta chain) originates from a study of CD8 T cells in ankylosing spondylitis. Findings and limits, study-wide: Characteristic of ankylosing spondylitis blood, it appeared, was a TCR beta motif comprising about eight highly homologous variants.

TCRdb processed the 5' RACE reads anew with MiXCR; each CDR3 protein has one entry. The data show about 9,000 distinct CDR3 sequences, about 3.9% seen once. There are many counts of this clonotype. Antigen: not known. The CDR3 contains 13 residues. Deletions cut 1 base from V and 4 bases from J, with 7 bases between. CDR1 is SGDLS, CDR2 YYNGEE, per germline. The TCR was taken from a female donor with ankylosing spondylitis or in good health (not recorded which). The V call is TRBV9, the J call TRBJ2-3; D is ambiguous. What was sequenced was blood, either unsorted or a sorted T cell fraction (not recorded which). In DNA form, the CDR3 reads TGTGCCAGCAGCGTACAAGACGCAGATACGCAGTATTTT. Its translation is CASSVQDADTQYF.